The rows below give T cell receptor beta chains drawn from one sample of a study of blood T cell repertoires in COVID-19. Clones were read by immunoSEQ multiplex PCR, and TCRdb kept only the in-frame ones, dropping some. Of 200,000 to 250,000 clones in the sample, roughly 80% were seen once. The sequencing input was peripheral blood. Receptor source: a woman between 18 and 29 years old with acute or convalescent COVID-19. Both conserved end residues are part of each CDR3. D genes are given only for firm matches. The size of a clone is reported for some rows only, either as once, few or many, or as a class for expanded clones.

CAQVVAGGPRPLSSTDTQYF	TGTGCCCAGGTGGTAGCGGGAGGGCCGAGGCCCTTGAGCAGCACAGATACGCAGTATTTT	-	TRBD2	TRBJ2-3	TRBV19
CASSSGAGTGNSPLHF	TGCGCCAGCAGCTCCGGAGCCGGGACAGGAAATTCACCCCTCCACTTT	few	TRBD1	TRBJ1-6	TRBV5-1
CASSLSDNTEAFF	TGTGCCAGCAGCCTTTCAGATAACACTGAAGCTTTCTTT	-	-	TRBJ1-1	TRBV14
CATSRDPPTRGGTYNEKLFF	TGTGCCACCAGCAGAGATCCCCCAACCCGTGGAGGGACCTATAATGAAAAACTGTTTTTT	-	-	TRBJ1-4	TRBV15
CASSLGPGGRPYEQYF	TGTGCCAGCAGCTTAGGGCCGGGGGGCAGGCCCTACGAGCAGTACTTC	-	-	TRBJ2-7	TRBV7-8
CASRSQGVLDTQYF	TGTGCCAGCAGGTCACAGGGGGTTTTGGATACGCAGTATTTT	once	TRBD1	TRBJ2-3	TRBV27
CASSLAHQGTDTQYF	TGTGCCAGCAGCTTAGCGCACCAGGGCACAGATACGCAGTATTTT	-	-	TRBJ2-3	TRBV7-2
CASSLAGLAGDTGELFF	TGCGCCAGCAGCTTGGCCGGGCTAGCGGGAGACACCGGGGAGCTGTTTTTT	-	TRBD2	TRBJ2-2	TRBV5-1
CASYSPGSGNTIYF	TGTGCCAGCTACTCCCCGGGATCTGGAAACACCATATATTTT	-	-	TRBJ1-3	TRBV27
CASSYPGFARDTEAFF	TGTGCCAGCAGTTACCCAGGGTTTGCGCGAGATACTGAAGCTTTCTTT	-	-	TRBJ1-1	TRBV6-2/TRBV6-3
CASSYGDRVGAFF	TGTGCCAGCAGTTACGGGGACAGGGTGGGTGCTTTCTTT	-	TRBD1	TRBJ1-1	TRBV6-6
CASSLSGAGGLYTDTQYF	TGTGCCAGCAGTCTCAGCGGAGCGGGGGGTTTATACACAGATACGCAGTATTTT	-	TRBD2	TRBJ2-3	TRBV5-5
CASSRLTSDTQYF	TGTGCCAGCAGCCGCCTGACATCAGATACGCAGTATTTT	-	-	TRBJ2-3	TRBV5-4
CASSKPLYRVSGNSPLHF	TGTGCCAGTAGTAAGCCCCTCTACAGGGTGTCGGGAAATTCACCCCTCCACTTT	-	-	TRBJ1-6	TRBV19
CAWSGQGIEPQHF	TGTGCCTGGAGTGGACAGGGGATTGAGCCCCAGCATTTT	once	TRBD1	TRBJ1-5	TRBV30
CASSLQGRSTGELFF	TGTGCCAGCAGTCTACAGGGGCGGAGTACCGGGGAGCTGTTTTTT	-	TRBD1	TRBJ2-2	TRBV6-6
CASSHLVSNEQFF	TGCGCCAGCAGCCACCTAGTTTCGAATGAGCAGTTCTTC	-	-	TRBJ2-1	TRBV4-1
CASSPRGAGEKLFF	TGTGCCAGCAGCCCCCGGGGGGCGGGAGAAAAACTGTTTTTT	-	-	TRBJ1-4	TRBV7-9
CASRHDPGQGGYGYTF	TGTGCCAGCAGACATGACCCGGGACAGGGTGGATATGGCTACACCTTC	-	TRBD1	TRBJ1-2	TRBV7-9
CASSLTREDFSYEQYF	TGTGCTAGCAGCTTAACTAGGGAAGATTTCTCCTACGAGCAGTACTTC	-	-	TRBJ2-7	TRBV7-7
CASSLGPRGYTF	TGTGCCAGCAGTTTGGGGCCGCGTGGCTACACCTTC	-	-	TRBJ1-2	TRBV28
CASKLDGESSPLHF	TGTGCCAGCAAGTTAGACGGGGAGTCTTCACCCCTCCACTTT	-	-	TRBJ1-6	TRBV7-2
CASSLYRNTGELFF	TGTGCCAGCAGCTTATATAGGAACACCGGGGAGCTGTTTTTT	-	-	TRBJ2-2	TRBV11-2
CASSSPQGANSPLHF	TGTGCCAGCAGTTCTCCACAGGGGGCGAATTCACCCCTCCACTTT	once	TRBD1	TRBJ1-6	TRBV6-5
CASGLGGGYTF	TGCGCCAGCGGGCTCGGAGGTGGCTACACCTTC	once	-	TRBJ1-2	TRBV10-2
CSAPPTGGDDGYTF	TGCAGCGCCCCGCCGACAGGGGGCGATGATGGCTACACCTTC	few	TRBD1	TRBJ1-2	TRBV29-1
CASSIDTGGNTGELFF	TGTGCCAGTAGTATAGATACAGGGGGAAACACCGGGGAGCTGTTTTTT	-	TRBD1	TRBJ2-2	TRBV19
CSVSGTGGNEKLFF	TGCAGCGTCAGCGGGACAGGGGGCAATGAAAAACTGTTTTTT	-	TRBD1	TRBJ1-4	TRBV29-1